This TCR beta chain was sequenced for a study of a mutant IDH1 vaccine in newly diagnosed glioma. Study in general: Onset of vaccination occurred 4-6 weeks following radiotherapy alone, or with temozolomide cycles.

Time point reported: week 5, during vaccination. The investigators gave 300 ug of mutant IDH1 20-mer peptide in each vaccine dose, together with topical imiquimod. New astrocytomas of WHO grade 3 or 4 that were IDH1-mutant and ATRX-lost were found in the donors. Remarks on this clone: Its antigen is unknown.

This CDR3 has 18 residues. CDR1 and CDR2 (germline): MGHDK, SYGVNS. With V trimmed by 4 bases and J by 0 bases, 9 bases remained unmatched. The assay was immunoSEQ multiplex PCR, and TCRdb's table has in-frame clones only and misses some. Of tens of thousands of clones listed, roughly 80% were seen once; the top ten hold more than 20%. The source was PBMCs, collected from a glioma patient whose treatment included an IDH1 peptide vaccine. The sequence came from a young man with glioma. This chain uses TRBV25-1 with TRBJ2-2; the match to TRBD1 covers 9 bases. The DNA of the CDR3 is TGTGCCAGCAGTGGAAGGGACAGGGTGGGACCGAACACCGGGGAGCTGTTTTTT. This translates into CASSGRDRVGPNTGELFF.